This TCR beta chain was profiled in a study of cytomegalovirus exposure and HLA in healthy donors. Points from the study as a whole: Later analysis identified several of the most significant clusters that appeared linked to common viral pathogens. Associated with HLA alleles at 0.05 false discovery rate in a later analysis were approximately 17,000 TCR beta sequences. Of the V segments, some could not be distinguished, including TRBV6-2 and TRBV6-3, and were excluded.

The germline V and J ends were trimmed by 0 bases and 4 bases, with 13 bases remaining between them. CDR1 GTSNPN and CDR2 SVGIG come from the germline V gene (reference sequence). This CDR3 region has 14 residues. As for this clone: Its specificity is unknown.

Despite likely unrecorded immune exposures, the donors were nominally healthy at the time of sampling. Primers included in the PCR were 60 Vbeta and 13 Jbeta primers. Sequencing used immunoSEQ multiplex PCR; TCRdb keeps in-frame clones, though not all of them. The sample yields fewer than 130,000 clones, 79% seen once. The sample was PBMCs. The chain carries TRBV30 and TRBJ2-7, with D possibly being TRBD1 (6 bases). The receptor was derived from a woman between 40 and 50 years old in good health and CMV-seronegative. CDR3 in DNA: TGTGCCTGGAGTGTAGAGGGGCAGGGGTACGAGCAGTACTTC. Translating gives CAWSVEGQGYEQYF.